Included here is one T cell receptor beta chain sequence, with context. The antigen is unknown. Profiled with immunoSEQ multiplex PCR; TCRdb holds only in-frame clones, not every one. This repertoire shows 150,000 to 200,000 clones, about four fifths found once; its top ten account for under 3.5%. The CDR3 sequence is 18 residues long. With 0 bases removed from V and 0 bases from J, the gap between germline ends came to 16 bases. Per the germline V gene, CDR1 is MGHRA and CDR2 is YSYEKL. The data are from a study of cytomegalovirus exposure and HLA in healthy donors. Overall study context: The same platform as the approximately 730 first-cohort repertoires was used for the 120 validation repertoires, a later analysis reported.

While the first cohort had hundreds of subjects, the donors belonged to the separate validation cohort of 100 to 150 subjects. Study-wide findings and caveats: The listing of 150 to 200 TCR beta chains classed them as cytomegalovirus-associated. High sensitivity and specificity were reportedly achieved when the classifier diagnosed cytomegalovirus status.

Sequencing used PBMCs. V is TRBV4-1 and J is TRBJ2-3; D call uncertain. The receptor was derived from a woman under 30 in good health and CMV-seropositive. CDR3 amino acids: CASSQDSGRISSTDTQYF. The CDR3 bases are TGCGCCAGCAGCCAAGACTCTGGCAGGATATCTAGCACAGATACGCAGTATTTT.